Each of the 21 T cell receptor beta chains below was sequenced from the same sample in a study of blood T cell repertoires in COVID-19. The data were produced by immunoSEQ multiplex PCR, yet TCRdb's version contains in-frame clones alone and is incomplete. The sample lists 100,000 to 150,000 clones; about 79% were seen once. The specimen sequenced was peripheral blood. These TCRs come from a woman in her fifties or sixties with acute or convalescent COVID-19.

The chain carries TRBV10-2 and TRBJ1-2, with TRBD1 matching 8 bases. Per the germline V gene, CDR1 is WSHSY and CDR2 is SAAADI. The CDR3 totals 14 residues. J was trimmed by 2 bases and V by 6 bases; bases with no gene match: 5. CDR3 nucleotides: TGCGCCAGCAGCCCGAGGACAGGGAACTATGGCTACACCTTC. Residues: CASSPRTGNYGYTF.

This clone was seen once. J is TRBJ2-5 and V is TRBV12-3 or TRBV12-4; the D gene is possibly TRBD1 (6 bases). The V and J ends lost 4 bases and 4 bases respectively, with 10 bases between them. The CDR3 loop spans 13 amino acids. The chain's CDR3 is CASSWTELETQYF. For the CDR3, the DNA is TGTGCCAGCAGTTGGACAGAGCTAGAGACCCAGTACTTC.

A few counts support this clone. This chain uses TRBV6-5 with TRBJ1-3, with TRBD1 matching over 7 bases. V lost 4 bases to trimming and J lost 0 bases; unmatched junction nucleotides: 3. The length of the CDR3 is 15 residues. In germline, CDR1 is MNHEY, CDR2 SVGAGI. CDR3 nucleotides: TGTGCCAGCAGTTGGGGACAGCCCTCTGGAAACACCATATATTTT. It is translated as CASSWGQPSGNTIYF.

The chain uses TRBV3-1 (or the pseudogene TRBV3-2) and TRBJ1-2; D is possibly TRBD1 (6 bases). With 5 bases removed from V and 4 bases from J, the gap between germline ends came to 17 bases. There are 15 residues in the CDR3. Germline CDR1 reads LGHDT; CDR2 reads YNNKEL (reference sequence). The CDR3 loop reads CASSADQGRSYGYTF. Written as DNA, the CDR3 is TGTGCCAGCAGCGCCGATCAGGGGCGTAGCTATGGCTACACCTTC.

This clone has only one observation. The rearrangement joins TRBV28 to TRBJ1-5; D is perhaps TRBD1 (6 bases). The CDR3 spans 16 residues. The V gene's germline CDR1 is MDHEN and CDR2 SYDVKM. Trimming stripped 2 bases from V and 7 bases from J, with 18 bases between. CDR3 bases: TGTGCCAGCAGTTTACCGGGGGGCTCCGAGGGGCAGCCCCAGCATTTT. Amino acid sequence: CASSLPGGSEGQPQHF.

The chain couples TRBV19 to TRBJ1-6, with TRBD1 identical over 7 bases. Trimming took 5 bases from V and 0 from J; bases not matched to a gene: 16. The length of the CDR3 is 20 residues. Per germline, CDR1 LNHDA and CDR2 SQIVND (reference sequence). The CDR3 bases are TGTGCCAGTAGTCGCTATCCCAGTCGGGACAGAAGCTCCTATAATTCACCCCTCCACTTT. It is translated as CASSRYPSRDRSSYNSPLHF. Together with reference TRBV19 and TRBJ1-6, the CDR3 gives the full variable domain: DGGITQSPKYLFRKEGQNVTLSCEQNLNHDAMYWYRQDPGQGLRLIYYSQIVNDFQKGDIAEGYSVSREKKESFPLTVTSAQKNPTAFYLCASSRYPSRDRSSYNSPLHFGNGTRLTVT.

The rearrangement joins TRBV12-5 to TRBJ2-7; possible D gene TRBD2, 5 bases. The ends were cut back, 2 bases at V and 7 bases at J, with 12 bases in the middle. The CDR3 has 13 residues. Per the germline V gene, CDR1 is LGHNT and CDR2 is FRNRAP. CDR3 protein: CASGLLPPGEQYF. Here the CDR3 DNA reads TGTGCTAGTGGTTTGCTCCCCCCGGGGGAGCAGTACTTC.

This clone was counted a few times. The rearrangement uses TRBV27 and TRBJ1-4, with D possibly TRBD1 on 6 matching bases. CDR1 MNHEY and CDR2 SMNVEV come from the germline V gene (reference sequence). The CDR3 sequence is 13 residues long. Trimming removed 7 bases from V and 6 bases from J, with 12 bases in between. CDR3 nucleotides: TGTGCCAGCAAGTTTTGGACAGATGAAAAACTGTTTTTT. Its protein product is CASKFWTDEKLFF.

This sequence joins TRBV10-3 and TRBJ1-1; D uncertain. Germline values: CDR1 ENHRY, CDR2 SYGVKD. This CDR3 is 12 amino acids long. Trimming took 0 bases from V and 7 from J, leaving 6 bases between them. The CDR3 sequence: CAISESTREAFF. The CDR3 coding sequence is TGTGCCATCAGTGAGTCGACTCGTGAAGCTTTCTTT.

CDR3 amino acids: CASSLSGGSSYNEQFF. DNA of the CDR3: TGCGCCAGCAGCTTGTCAGGGGGGAGCTCCTACAATGAGCAGTTCTTC. The chain links TRBV5-1 to TRBJ2-1; a weak D match, TRBD1 (7 bases). The V gene lost 1 base and the J gene lost 0 bases, with 11 bases spanning the gap. CDR1 is SGHRS and CDR2 is YFSETQ in the germline V gene. This CDR3 is 16 amino acids long.

The chain employs TRBV29-1 and TRBJ2-3, with D possibly being TRBD2 (5 bases). This CDR3 is built from 16 residues. The germline V gene has CDR1 SQVTM and CDR2 ANQGSEA. V gave up 3 bases and J gave up 2 bases, with 18 bases separating them. CDR3 sequence (DNA): TGCAGCGTTGATAAGGGAACCAGAGACTACACAGATACGCAGTATTTT. Encoded protein: CSVDKGTRDYTDTQYF.

The chain has TRBV6-5 and TRBJ1-5, with TRBD1 identical over 8 bases. Germline trimming cut 10 bases from V and 0 bases from J; bases unmatched to any gene: 5. This CDR3 has 14 residues. CDR1 is MNHEY and CDR2 is SVGAGI in the germline V gene. CDR3 region: CATKDRDSNQPQHF. The CDR3 bases are TGTGCCACCAAGGACAGGGATAGCAATCAGCCCCAGCATTTT.

The chain links TRBV19 to TRBJ2-4; 9 nucleotides match TRBD1. Germline CDR1 LNHDA, CDR2 SQIVND (reference sequence). The CDR3 length is 14 residues. The V gene end was trimmed by 5 bases and the J gene end by 8 bases; junction bases not matched to a gene: 7. The CDR3 nucleotides are TGTGCCAGTAGTTCCGGGACAGGGAAGGACATTCAGTACTTC. Its protein product is CASSSGTGKDIQYF. The whole variable domain, filled in from reference TRBV19 and TRBJ2-4, reads DGGITQSPKYLFRKEGQNVTLSCEQNLNHDAMYWYRQDPGQGLRLIYYSQIVNDFQKGDIAEGYSVSREKKESFPLTVTSAQKNPTAFYLCASSSGTGKDIQYFGAGTRLSVL.

This chain uses TRBV20-1 with TRBJ2-2, with TRBD2 matching 12 bases. V was clipped by 3 bases and J by 8 bases; unmatched bases: 4. Per germline, CDR1 DFQATT and CDR2 SNEGSKA (reference sequence). The CDR3 runs to 14 residues. CDR3 sequence (DNA): TGCAGTGCTAGTCGGACTAGCGGGGTGGGGGAGCTGTTTTTT. Translation: CSASRTSGVGELFF.

Concerning this clone itself: The junction and the germline gene differ at one end; a read error may be behind it. This chain links TRBV18 with TRBJ1-5; unclear D gene. The CDR3 loop spans 13 amino acids. Germline V gene lookup returns CDR1 KGHSH and CDR2 LQKENI. DNA of the CDR3: TGTGCCAGCTCACTTTCAAGCACTCAGCCCCAGCATTTT. Its translation is CASSLSSTQPQHF.

Comments on this clone: One end of the junction does not line up with germline, which may come from a read error. The chain uses TRBV7-3 and TRBJ2-1; 7 bases agree with TRBD2. The CDR3 has 16 residues. The germline gives CDR1 SGHTA, CDR2 FQGTGA. The CDR3 DNA follows: TGTGCCAGCAGCATCTCTCTAGCGGCCTCCCACAATGAGCAGTTCTTC. Protein: CASSISLAASHNEQFF.

The V and J genes are TRBV30 and TRBJ1-2; D unresolved. V lost 4 bases to trimming and J lost 3 bases, with 18 bases between them. The CDR3 is 15 amino acids. The germline CDR1 and CDR2 sequences are GTSNPN and SVGIG (reference sequence). The CDR3 region has the DNA TGTGCCTGGACCCCGAGAGGCGGGAGAGACTATGGCTACACCTTC. Its translation: CAWTPRGGRDYGYTF.

V gene TRBV5-1 combines with J gene TRBJ1-1; the D gene is possibly TRBD1 (5 bases). The CDR3 is made up of 15 amino acids. The V gene lost 6 bases and the J gene lost 2 bases, with 17 bases spanning the gap. CDR1 is SGHRS and CDR2 is YFSETQ in the germline V gene. The CDR3 sequence: CASTESDTINTEAFF. The CDR3 coding sequence is TGCGCCAGCACCGAATCGGACACTATAAACACTGAAGCTTTCTTT. The full variable domain, rest sourced from reference TRBV5-1 and TRBJ1-1, is KAGVTQTPRYLIKTRGQQVTLSCSPISGHRSVSWYQQTPGQGLQFLFEYFSETQRNKGNFPGRFSGRQFSNSRSEMNVSTLELGDSALYLCASTESDTINTEAFFGQGTRLTVV.

The chain uses TRBV5-6 and TRBJ1-1, with 8 positions matching TRBD1. J lost 5 bases, V lost 0 bases, and 3 bases had no gene match. Germline V lookup: CDR1 SGHDT, CDR2 YYEEEE. This CDR3 has 14 residues. The CDR3 here is CASSLAGGQTEAFF. Written as DNA, the CDR3 is TGTGCCAGCAGCTTGGCAGGGGGCCAGACTGAAGCTTTCTTT.

The chain links TRBV19 to TRBJ1-5; a possible D gene is TRBD1 (6 bases). The CDR3 has 14 residues. The V gene's germline CDR1 is LNHDA and CDR2 SQIVND (reference sequence). The germline V and J ends were trimmed by 5 bases and 5 bases, with 13 bases remaining between them. CDR3 sequence reads: CASSSQGIDQPQHF. The CDR3 nucleotides are TGTGCCAGTAGTTCACAGGGAATAGATCAGCCCCAGCATTTT.

The CDR3 DNA reads as TGTGCCAGCAGCCCCGAGAGCTTTCACAGGGGAAACAATGAGCAGTTCTTC. Its translation is CASSPESFHRGNNEQFF. The V gene is TRBV3-1 (or the pseudogene TRBV3-2), the J gene TRBJ2-1; 7 bases match TRBD1. The trim removed 4 bases at V and 5 bases at J, leaving 14 bases unmatched. The CDR3 covers 17 residues. Germline CDR1 and CDR2: LGHDT and YNNKEL (reference sequence).